This T cell receptor (beta chain) stems from a study of blood T cell repertoires in COVID-19. The CDR3 is 18 amino acids. Losses at the gene ends were 3 bases for V and 0 bases for J; bases not matched to a gene: 12. CDR1 SGDLS and CDR2 YYNGEE come from the germline V gene. TCRdb keeps only in-frame clones here, not all; method: immunoSEQ multiplex PCR. Of about 270,000 clones listed, 80% to 90% were seen once; the top ten hold 2.4%. The chain uses TRBV9 and TRBJ1-5; 7 nucleotides match TRBD1. Sequences were obtained from PBMCs or T cells enriched from blood (not recorded which). This clonotype was obtained from a woman between 18 and 29 years old who had recovered from COVID-19. The CDR3, as DNA: TGTGCCAGCAGCGCCCTCAGGGGGAAGGCATATAGCAATCAGCCCCAGCATTTT. Protein: CASSALRGKAYSNQPQHF.